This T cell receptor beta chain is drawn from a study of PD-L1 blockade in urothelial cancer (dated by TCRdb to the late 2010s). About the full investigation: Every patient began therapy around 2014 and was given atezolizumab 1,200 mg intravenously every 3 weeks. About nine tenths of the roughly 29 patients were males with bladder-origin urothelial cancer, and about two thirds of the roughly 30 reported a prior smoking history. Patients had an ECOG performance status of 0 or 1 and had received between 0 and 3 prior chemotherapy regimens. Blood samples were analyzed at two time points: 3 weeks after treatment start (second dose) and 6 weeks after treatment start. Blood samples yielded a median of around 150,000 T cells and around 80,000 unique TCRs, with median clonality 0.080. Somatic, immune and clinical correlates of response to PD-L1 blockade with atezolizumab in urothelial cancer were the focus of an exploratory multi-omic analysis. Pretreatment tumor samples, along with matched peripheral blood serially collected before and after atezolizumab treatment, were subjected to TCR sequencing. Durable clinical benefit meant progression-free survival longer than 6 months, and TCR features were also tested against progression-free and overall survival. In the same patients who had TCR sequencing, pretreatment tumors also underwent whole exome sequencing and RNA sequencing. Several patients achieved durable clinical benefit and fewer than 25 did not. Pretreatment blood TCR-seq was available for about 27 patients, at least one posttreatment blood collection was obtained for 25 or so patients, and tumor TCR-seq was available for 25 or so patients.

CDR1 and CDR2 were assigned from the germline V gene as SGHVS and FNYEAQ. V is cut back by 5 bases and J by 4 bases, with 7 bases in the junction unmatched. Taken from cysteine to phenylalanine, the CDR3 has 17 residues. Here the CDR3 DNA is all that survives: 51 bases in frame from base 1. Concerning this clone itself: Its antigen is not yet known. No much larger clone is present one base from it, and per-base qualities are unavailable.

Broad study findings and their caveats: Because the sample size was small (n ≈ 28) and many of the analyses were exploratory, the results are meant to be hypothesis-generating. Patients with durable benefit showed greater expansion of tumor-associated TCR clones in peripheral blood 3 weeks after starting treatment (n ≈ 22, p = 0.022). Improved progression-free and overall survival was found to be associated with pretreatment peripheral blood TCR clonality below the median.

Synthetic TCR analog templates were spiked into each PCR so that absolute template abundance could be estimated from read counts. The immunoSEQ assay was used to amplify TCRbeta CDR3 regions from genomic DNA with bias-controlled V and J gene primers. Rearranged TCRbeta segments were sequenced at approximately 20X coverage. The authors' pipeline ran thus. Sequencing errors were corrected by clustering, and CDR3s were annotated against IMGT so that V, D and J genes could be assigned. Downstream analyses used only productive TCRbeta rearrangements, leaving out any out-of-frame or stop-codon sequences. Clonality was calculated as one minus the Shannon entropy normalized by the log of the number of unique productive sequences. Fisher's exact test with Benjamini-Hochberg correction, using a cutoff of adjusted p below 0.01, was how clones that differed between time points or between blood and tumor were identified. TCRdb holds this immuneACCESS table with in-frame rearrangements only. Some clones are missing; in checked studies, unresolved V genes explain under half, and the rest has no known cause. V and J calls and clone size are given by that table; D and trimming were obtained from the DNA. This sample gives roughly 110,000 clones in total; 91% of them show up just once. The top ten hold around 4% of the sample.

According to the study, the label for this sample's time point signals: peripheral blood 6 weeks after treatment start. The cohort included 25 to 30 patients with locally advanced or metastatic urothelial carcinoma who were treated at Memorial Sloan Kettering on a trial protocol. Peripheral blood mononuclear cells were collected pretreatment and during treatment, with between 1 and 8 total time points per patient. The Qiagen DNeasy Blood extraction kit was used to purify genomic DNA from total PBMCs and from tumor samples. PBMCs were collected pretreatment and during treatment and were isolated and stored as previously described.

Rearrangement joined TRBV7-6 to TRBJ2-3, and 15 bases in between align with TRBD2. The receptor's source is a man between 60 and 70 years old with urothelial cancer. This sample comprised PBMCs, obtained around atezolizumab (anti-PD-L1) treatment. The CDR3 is CASSPEGLAGGADTQYF. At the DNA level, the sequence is TGTGCCAGCAGCCCGGAGGGACTAGCGGGAGGAGCAGATACGCAGTATTTT.